The text below deals with one TCR beta chain. Its antigen is still unknown. This specimen belongs to a study of cytomegalovirus exposure and HLA in healthy donors. Findings and limits, study-wide: Generally TCR sequences proved uncommon, though certain public TCRs appeared in numerous donors. The study recorded over 150 TCR beta chains that were cytomegalovirus-associated.

Repertoires were generated with immunoSEQ multiplex PCR, while TCRdb's copy carries only in-frame clones and drops some. Of about 82,000 clones listed, 85% to 95% are singletons. CDR1 and CDR2 from the germline V gene are LGHNA and YNFKEQ. The CDR3 extends over 14 amino acids. V lost 0 bases and J 4 bases, leaving 7 bases between the germline ends. The origin of this receptor is a man younger than 35 in good health and CMV-seronegative. The chain recombines TRBV4-2 with TRBJ1-3; D gene ambiguous. Sequenced sample: PBMCs. This chain's CDR3 is CASSQDAQGNTIYF. For the CDR3, the DNA is TGTGCCAGCAGCCAAGATGCACAGGGAAACACCATATATTTT.